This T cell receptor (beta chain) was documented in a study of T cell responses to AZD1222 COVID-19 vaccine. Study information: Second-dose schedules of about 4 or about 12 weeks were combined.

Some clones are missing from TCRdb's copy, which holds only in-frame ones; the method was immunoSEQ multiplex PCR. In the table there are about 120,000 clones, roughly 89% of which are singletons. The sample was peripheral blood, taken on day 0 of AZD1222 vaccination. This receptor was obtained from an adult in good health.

CDR3 loop: CASIAGGVEKLFF. The DNA of the CDR3 is TGTGCCAGCATCGCAGGGGGAGTTGAAAAACTGTTTTTT. V and J are TRBV7-9 and TRBJ1-4, with TRBD1 matching over 7 bases. Germline-derived CDR1 and CDR2 are SEHNR and FQNEAQ (reference sequence). V lost 7 bases to trimming and J lost 7 bases; unmatched junction nucleotides: 6. This CDR3 has 13 amino acids.